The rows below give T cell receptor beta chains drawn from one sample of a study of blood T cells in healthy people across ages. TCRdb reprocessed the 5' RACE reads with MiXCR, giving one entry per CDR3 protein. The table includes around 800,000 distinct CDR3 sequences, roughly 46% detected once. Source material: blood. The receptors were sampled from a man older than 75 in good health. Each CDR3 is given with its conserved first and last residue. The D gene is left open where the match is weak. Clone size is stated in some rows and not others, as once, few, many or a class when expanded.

CDR3nt: TGTGCCAGCAGCTGGGGGACAGAGAACTATGGCTACACCTTC
CDR3aa: CASSWGTENYGYTF
j_gene: TRBJ1-2
v_gene: TRBV14
d_gene: TRBD1
abundance: -

CDR3nt: TGTGCCAGCAGCTCCCTTGGGACTAGTGCACAAGAGACCCAGTACTTC
CDR3aa: CASSSLGTSAQETQYF
j_gene: TRBJ2-5
v_gene: TRBV12-3/TRBV12-4
d_gene: TRBD2
abundance: -

CDR3nt: TGTGCCAGCAGCTTATTATCCCGGCGGGGGGCGACAGAGACCCAGTACTTC
CDR3aa: CASSLLSRRGATETQYF
j_gene: TRBJ2-5
v_gene: TRBV7-9
d_gene: TRBD2
abundance: -

CDR3nt: TGTGCCACCAGTGGGGCGGGAAGAGTGATCTCCTACAGTGAGCAGTTCTTC
CDR3aa: CATSGAGRVISYSEQFF
j_gene: TRBJ2-1
v_gene: TRBV24-1
d_gene: -
abundance: -

CDR3nt: TGTGCCAGCAGCCAAGGGGGAGGTGGCACTGAAGCTTTCTTT
CDR3aa: CASSQGGGGTEAFF
j_gene: TRBJ1-1
v_gene: TRBV3-1
d_gene: -
abundance: -

CDR3nt: TGTGCCAGCTCAGTCTACGGGGAGACCCAGTACTTC
CDR3aa: CASSVYGETQYF
j_gene: TRBJ2-5
v_gene: TRBV18
d_gene: -
abundance: few

CDR3nt: TGTGCCAGCAGCTTGGGCTCAGCCCTCTCCTACAATGAGCAGTTCTTC
CDR3aa: CASSLGSALSYNEQFF
j_gene: TRBJ2-1
v_gene: TRBV5-6
d_gene: -
abundance: -

CDR3nt: TGTGCCACCAGTGGAGAGAGGGCCCTCTACGAGCAGTACTTC
CDR3aa: CATSGERALYEQYF
j_gene: TRBJ2-7
v_gene: TRBV24-1
d_gene: -
abundance: -

CDR3nt: TGCGCCAGCAGCCAAGATGGAGGGGACTATTACAATGAGCAGTTCTTC
CDR3aa: CASSQDGGDYYNEQFF
j_gene: TRBJ2-1
v_gene: TRBV4-3
d_gene: TRBD2
abundance: few

CDR3nt: TGTGCCAGCAGCGTATTGACCGGAAACGGCAATGAGCAGTTCTTC
CDR3aa: CASSVLTGNGNEQFF
j_gene: TRBJ2-1
v_gene: TRBV9
d_gene: -
abundance: -

CDR3nt: TGTGCCACCGCCCAGGGTGATACGCAGTATTTT
CDR3aa: CATAQGDTQYF
j_gene: TRBJ2-3
v_gene: TRBV7-3
d_gene: -
abundance: -